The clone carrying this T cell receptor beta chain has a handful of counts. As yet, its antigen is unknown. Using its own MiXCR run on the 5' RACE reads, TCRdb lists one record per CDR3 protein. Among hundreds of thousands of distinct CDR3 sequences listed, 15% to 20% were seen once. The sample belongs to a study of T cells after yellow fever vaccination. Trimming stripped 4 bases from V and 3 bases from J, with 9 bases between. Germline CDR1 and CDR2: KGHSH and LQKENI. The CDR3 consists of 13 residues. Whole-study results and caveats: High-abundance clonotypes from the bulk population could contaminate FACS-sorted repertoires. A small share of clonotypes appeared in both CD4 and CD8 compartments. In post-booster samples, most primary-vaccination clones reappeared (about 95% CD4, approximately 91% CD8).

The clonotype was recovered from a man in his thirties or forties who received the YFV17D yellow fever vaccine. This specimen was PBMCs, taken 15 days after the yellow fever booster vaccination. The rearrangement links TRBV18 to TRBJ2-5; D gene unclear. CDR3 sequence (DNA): TGTGCCAGCTCACAAAACTCGGAAGAGACCCAGTACTTC. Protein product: CASSQNSEETQYF.